A single sample is the source of the 20 T cell receptor beta chains below, sequenced in a study of spatial heterogeneity in lung cancer. Time point defined: blood at routine non-recurrence follow-up after resection. Sequencing covered unsorted whole RNA taken from tumor, nontumor lung or frozen PBMC. TCRdb independently ran MiXCR on the 5' RACE reads; one entry per CDR3 protein. The sample yields around 110,000 distinct CDR3 sequences, 12% seen once. The sequencing used PBMCs, collected at follow-up. The receptors come from a male donor with early-stage non-small cell lung cancer.

There are many counts of this clonotype. This sequence joins TRBV6-2 or TRBV6-3 and TRBJ2-1; TRBD2 aligns across 9 bases. The CDR3 spans 16 residues. Looked up from germline, CDR1 is MNHEY and CDR2 is SVGEGT. After removal of 5 bases from V and 0 bases from J, the junction contained 5 bases not matched to a gene. The CDR3 loop reads CASSPTSGSSYNEQFF. In nucleotides, the CDR3 is TGTGCCAGCAGTCCGACTAGCGGAAGCTCCTACAATGAGCAGTTCTTC.

This clonotype was seen repeatedly, ten times or more. The J gene is TRBJ1-3, the V gene TRBV28; D is unresolved. CDR1 is MDHEN, CDR2 SYDVKM, per germline. Trimming cost V 2 bases and J 0 bases, with 8 bases left between them. The CDR3 runs 15 residues. CDR3 protein: CASSLIGDSGNTIYF. CDR3 coding DNA: TGTGCCAGCAGTTTAATTGGGGACTCTGGAAACACCATATATTTT. Based on the CDR3 plus reference TRBV28 and TRBJ1-3, the full variable domain is DVKVTQSSRYLVKRTGEKVFLECVQDMDHENMFWYRQDPGLGLRLIYFSYDVKMKEKGDIPEGYSVSREKKERFSLILESASTNQTSMYLCASSLIGDSGNTIYFGEGSWLTVV.

This clonotype was picked up a small number of times. The V gene is TRBV28, the J gene TRBJ2-3; 8 nucleotides agree with TRBD1. V was clipped by 1 base and J by 4 bases; unmatched bases: 10. Germline CDR1 and CDR2: MDHEN and SYDVKM. The CDR3 totals 17 residues. CDR3 region: CASSLSTDRGGADTQYF. The CDR3 nucleotides read TGTGCCAGCAGTTTATCCACCGACAGGGGAGGAGCAGATACGCAGTATTTT.

The CDR3 is CASRTGLNEQYF. The CDR3 DNA is TGTGCCAGCAGGACCGGATTGAACGAGCAGTACTTC. The rearrangement links TRBV27 to TRBJ2-7; unclear D gene. Germline V gene sequence: CDR1 MNHEY, CDR2 SMNVEV (reference sequence). The ends were cut back, 6 bases at V and 5 bases at J, with 11 bases in the middle. The CDR3 has 12 residues.

This clonotype was observed a handful of times. The rearrangement joins TRBV12-3 or TRBV12-4 to TRBJ1-4, with D unresolved. V lost 8 bases, J lost 4 bases, and 14 bases lay in between. CDR3 size: 14 residues. The CDR3 loop is CASSILRGNEKLFF. CDR3 coding DNA: TGTGCCAGCTCGATTCTCCGGGGTAATGAAAAACTGTTTTTT.

This clonotype occurred a few times. The CDR3 reads CASHRDQETQYF. The CDR3 DNA is TGTGCCAGCCACAGGGACCAAGAGACCCAGTACTTC. The rearrangement joins TRBV5-5 to TRBJ2-5, with a weak D call TRBD1 (6 bases). The CDR3 has 12 amino acids. Germline lookup yields CDR1 SGHKS and CDR2 YYEKEE (reference sequence). Trimming left V 7 bases short and J 0 bases short, with 7 bases between.

J is TRBJ1-2 and V is TRBV10-3; D not resolved. The V end was cut by 2 bases, the J end by 6 bases, with 13 bases between. CDR3 length: 14 amino acids. CDR1 is ENHRY and CDR2 is SYGVKD in the germline V gene. The CDR3 reads CAISEEPRRHGYTF. The CDR3 DNA reads TGTGCCATCAGTGAGGAACCCAGGCGTCATGGCTACACCTTC.

This clonotype has ten or more counts. The chain is built from TRBV20-1 and TRBJ1-4; tentative D call: TRBD1 (6 bases). V lost 6 bases to trimming and J lost 8 bases, with 13 bases between them. This CDR3 comprises 12 residues. The germline gives CDR1 DFQATT, CDR2 SNEGSKA (reference sequence). The CDR3 bases are TGCAGTGCAGCCGAAGACAGGGAAAAACTGTTTTTT. It translates to CSAAEDREKLFF.

The V gene is TRBV28, the J gene TRBJ1-6; D is unresolved. Between the trimmed V and J ends, which lost 1 base and 14 bases, there was a span of 21 bases. CDR3 length: 16 amino acids. The germline gives CDR1 MDHEN, CDR2 SYDVKM. CDR3 amino acids: CASSLLSLGSGMTLHF. CDR3 bases: TGTGCCAGCAGTTTATTAAGTCTGGGGTCTGGGATGACCCTCCACTTT.

This clonotype was found a few times. This sequence joins TRBV7-3 and TRBJ2-2, with TRBD1 as a possible D gene (6 bases). The V and J ends lost 0 bases and 7 bases respectively, with 15 bases between them. This CDR3 contains 16 residues. The germline gives CDR1 SGHTA, CDR2 FQGTGA. DNA for the CDR3: TGTGCCAGCAGCTTAACTTCTAGGGGGTCGAGCGGGGAGCTGTTTTTT. Its protein is CASSLTSRGSSGELFF.

As DNA, the CDR3 is TGTGCCAGCAGTGAAGAGAGGGGGAACTACAATGAGCAGTTCTTC. It specifies CASSEERGNYNEQFF. The chain carries TRBV2 and TRBJ2-1; perhaps TRBD1 as D (6 bases). Per germline, CDR1 SNHLY and CDR2 FYNNEI. CDR3 length equals 15 residues. Deletions cut 1 base from V and 3 bases from J, with 10 bases between.

V and J are TRBV4-1 and TRBJ1-5; D is uncertain. Germline CDR1 reads MGHRA; CDR2 reads YSYEKL. The CDR3 consists of 14 residues. V was pared by 0 bases and J by 5 bases, with 8 bases between. CDR3 amino acids: CASSQDPGYQPQHF. CDR3 DNA sequence: TGCGCCAGCAGCCAAGATCCGGGTTATCAGCCCCAGCATTTT.

This clonotype was observed a few times. A read error may account for a junction end that differs from germline. The chain couples TRBV28 to TRBJ1-6; D unclear. Germline loops: CDR1 MDHEN, CDR2 SYDVKM. This CDR3 region has 11 residues. In nucleotides, the CDR3 is TGTGCCAGCAGCTCCTCAAGTCTCAGTCGTTTT. Its translation: CASSSSSLSRF.

This clonotype was counted at least ten times. The chain has TRBV7-2 and TRBJ1-4; D call uncertain. This CDR3 spans 16 amino acids. Germline loops: CDR1 SGHTA, CDR2 FQGNSA. V shed 2 bases and J shed 0 bases, with 10 bases lying between them. The CDR3 spells CASSLRPTATNEKLFF. CDR3 DNA sequence: TGTGCCAGCAGCTTAAGGCCGACTGCAACTAATGAAAAACTGTTTTTT.

The V and J genes are TRBV3-1 and TRBJ1-6; perhaps TRBD1 as D (5 bases). Trimming took off 4 bases at V and 9 bases at J, with 13 bases between the two ends. Germline V CDR1 and CDR2: LGHDT, YNNKEL (reference sequence). The CDR3 is 14 residues long. Here the CDR3 reads CASSPQVKSSPLHF. The CDR3 nucleotides read TGTGCCAGCAGCCCACAGGTTAAGAGTTCACCCCTCCACTTT. Based on the CDR3 plus reference TRBV3-1 and TRBJ1-6, the full variable domain is DTAVSQTPKYLVTQMGNDKSIKCEQNLGHDTMYWYKQDSKKFLKIMFSYNNKELIINETVPNRFSPKSPDKAHLNLHINSLELGDSAVYFCASSPQVKSSPLHFGNGTRLTVT.

This clonotype appeared many times. J is TRBJ2-3 and V is TRBV20-1; no clear D gene. The V end was cut by 6 bases, the J end by 5 bases, with 6 bases between. The CDR3 covers 10 residues. Germline V gene lookup returns CDR1 DFQATT and CDR2 SNEGSKA (reference sequence). CDR3: CSAIQDTQYF. The CDR3 nucleotides are TGCAGTGCAATCCAAGATACGCAGTATTTT.

In its sample, this clonotype was seen many times. J is TRBJ2-7 and V is TRBV20-1, with D maybe TRBD2 (7 bases). V dropped 5 bases and J dropped 5 bases, with 16 bases sitting between them. CDR1 is DFQATT, CDR2 SNEGSKA, per germline (reference sequence). The CDR3 extends over 13 amino acids. The CDR3 nucleotides read TGCAGTGCTCCGGCACAGGGAGGGCACGAGCAGTACTTC. The encoded protein is CSAPAQGGHEQYF.

The rearrangement links TRBV5-1 to TRBJ2-7; 8 nucleotides match TRBD1. The length of the CDR3 is 14 residues. V trimming: 5 bases; J trimming: 2 bases; junction bases outside the gene matches: 6. Per germline, CDR1 SGHRS and CDR2 YFSETQ. In DNA form, the CDR3 reads TGCGCCAGCAGACCAGGGGGCCCCCCCTACGAGCAGTACTTC. It specifies CASRPGGPPYEQYF.

This clonotype was recorded a few times. V usage is TRBV5-4 and J usage is TRBJ2-5; D gene unclear. Between the trimmed V and J ends, which lost 2 bases and 1 base, there was a span of 6 bases. The CDR3 extends over 13 amino acids. The germline gives CDR1 SGHNT, CDR2 YYREEE (reference sequence). The CDR3 sequence is CASSLQSQETQYF. The CDR3, as DNA: TGTGCCAGCAGCTTACAGTCCCAAGAGACCCAGTACTTC.

This clonotype was counted between two and nine times. The rearrangement links TRBV6-6 to TRBJ2-4; 8 nucleotides align to TRBD1. CDR1 is MNHNY and CDR2 is SVGAGI in the germline V gene (reference sequence). The CDR3 runs 14 residues. V shed 8 bases and J 5 bases; nucleotides not matched to a gene: 8. CDR3 sequence (DNA): TGTGCCAGCCAGACAGGGGTGTCGGAAAACATTCAGTACTTC. Encoded protein: CASQTGVSENIQYF.